A few counts support the clone carrying this T cell receptor beta chain. Enrolled during active infection, Seattle patients were then followed longitudinally. V lost 3 bases to trimming and J lost 4 bases; unmatched junction nucleotides: 6. The germline V gene has CDR1 SNHLY and CDR2 FYNNEI. This CDR3 has 14 amino acids. The data stem from a study of blood T cell repertoires in COVID-19. On the study more broadly: PBMCs, B-cell-depleted T cells, or T cells were the source of the cDNA or gDNA that made up the material.

Repertoires were generated with immunoSEQ multiplex PCR, while TCRdb's copy carries only in-frame clones and drops some. Of 310,000 or so clones listed, around 90% are singletons. The sequencing sample was made of peripheral blood. This rearrangement joins TRBV2 to TRBJ2-7, with 7 bases aligning to TRBD1. The receptor comes from a man aged 30 to 39 with COVID-19, enrolled during active disease. CDR3 DNA: TGTGCCAGCAGTGATGGGGGACAGAGTTACGAGCAGTACTTC. This translates into CASSDGGQSYEQYF.